This T cell receptor (beta chain) originates from a study of blood T cell repertoires in COVID-19. Study context: The United States, Italy and Spain were the sources of the acute and convalescent COVID-19 samples. Nucleic acid was either cDNA or gDNA, and it came from T cells, B-cell-depleted T cells, or PBMCs.

Donors were grouped by their self-reported clinical history. Among Cohort 3 donors, those recovered had two negative PCRs, clearance, or symptom resolution. Method: immunoSEQ multiplex PCR; TCRdb's copy keeps in-frame clones and lacks some. There are hundreds of thousands of clones in the sample; 85% to 90% occur only once, and 1.2% lies in the top ten. V trimming: 1 base; J trimming: 6 bases; junction bases outside the gene matches: 1. The CDR3 totals 14 residues. The V gene's germline CDR1 is MGHDK and CDR2 SYGVNS. The J gene is TRBJ2-1, the V gene TRBV25-1, with 9 bases matching TRBD1. This TCR was sampled from a man younger than 45 who had recovered from COVID-19. Sequenced sample: PBMCs or T cells enriched from blood (not recorded which). The CDR3 is CASSEWGQGNEQFF. Here the CDR3 DNA reads TGTGCCAGCAGTGAATGGGGACAGGGCAATGAGCAGTTCTTC.